This T cell receptor (beta chain) comes out of a study of T cell changes during pregnancy in multiple sclerosis. This clone was observed a single time. Using immunoSEQ multiplex PCR, the repertoire was profiled, and TCRdb retains in-frame clones only, with some absent. This sample has about 40,000 clones; under 95% occur once, and the top ten carry 10% to 15%. Germline-derived CDR1 and CDR2 are MGHRA and YSYEKL. This CDR3 comprises 18 residues. V was clipped by 0 bases and J by 0 bases, with 16 bases between them. Sample: CD8+ T cells from peripheral blood mononuclear cells, taken in the first trimester of pregnancy. The sequence derives from a female donor with multiple sclerosis, enrolled in a pregnancy study. The gene calls are TRBV4-1 and TRBJ2-3; a possible D gene is TRBD2 (6 bases). In DNA form, the CDR3 reads TGCGCCAGCAGCCAAGAGGCCGGGACTGGTGCTAGCACAGATACGCAGTATTTT. It specifies CASSQEAGTGASTDTQYF.